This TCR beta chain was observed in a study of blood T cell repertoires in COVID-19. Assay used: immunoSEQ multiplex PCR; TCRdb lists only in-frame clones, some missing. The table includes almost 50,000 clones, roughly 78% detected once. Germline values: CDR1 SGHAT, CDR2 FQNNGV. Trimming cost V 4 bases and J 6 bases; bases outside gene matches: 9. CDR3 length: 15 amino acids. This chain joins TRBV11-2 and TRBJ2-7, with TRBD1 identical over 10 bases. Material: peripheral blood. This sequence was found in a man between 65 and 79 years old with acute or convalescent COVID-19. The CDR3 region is CASSSPGQGVGEQYF. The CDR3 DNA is TGTGCCAGCAGCTCACCAGGACAGGGGGTGGGCGAGCAGTACTTC.